This note documents a single T cell receptor (beta chain) sequence. There is no known antigen for this receptor. Per-nucleotide qualities are absent, and no much larger clonotype sits a single base away. CD8 naive samples were CD45RO-negative cells positively selected for CCR7, giving a CD45RA+CCR7+ population that excluded TemRA cells. Healthy HIV-negative adults with no recently reported acute infections or vaccinations were included as donors. Only Caucasian adults living in Nashville, Tennessee, USA were represented among the donors. After blood collection by leukapheresis, PBMCs were isolated using Ficoll-Histopaque density gradient centrifugation and then cryopreserved in the vapor phase of liquid nitrogen. Purity and quantity of every magnetically sorted T cell population were checked by analytical flow cytometry. Each sorted fraction had its genomic DNA isolated and then quantified by UV absorbance on a Nanodrop 2000c.

Using the deep immunoSEQ assay, TCR CDR3 regions were amplified from genomic DNA by multiplex PCR. For each cell subset, the extracted genomic DNA was distributed evenly across all wells of several immunoSEQ 96-well plates, and each plate served as one replicate. For sorted subsets, roughly 200 ng genomic DNA, equal to tens of thousands of T cell genomes, was loaded into each replicate PCR. Purified libraries were quantified with a Qubit 3.0 fluorometer, sized on a Bioanalyzer 2100, and re-quantified with the KAPA Library Quantification kit. Each immunoSEQ 96-well plate was sequenced on its own single-read 150-cycle Illumina NextSeq 550 flow cell. The study's own analysis went as follows. The immunoSEQ output contained only junctional sequences without quality scores, so filtering could not match that applied to full-length reads. To assign V/J genes and CDR3, sequences were annotated using PyIR, a Python wrapper for IgBLAST v1.9, with IMGT germline references. Any read was removed if the V/J assignment was weak (E-value above 1e-6), the CDR3 was missing, or the read contained stop codons, out-of-frame junctions, or ambiguous translated residues. V3J clonotypes were defined by identical inferred V gene, J gene, and CDR3 amino acid sequence. Percentage overlap between repertoires was calculated by dividing the number of shared unique clonotypes by the size of the smaller repertoire. Three approaches were used to assess repertoire richness: RTK rarefaction, the Chao1 estimator, and Recon v2.1 estimates of unobserved clonotypes. Generation probabilities for all TCRbeta clonotypes obtained by the gDNA method from four donors were computed using OLGA. The source is immuneACCESS, and TCRdb retained only in-frame sequences with V and J called. Part of the clones is not carried over; for the studies checked, unresolved V genes explain less than half of this, and the remainder is unexplained. The D gene and trimming were derived from the DNA, and the V and J assignments and clone size from that table. This sample has around 1,900,000 clones in its table, and about 93% of those were observed once. The ten largest make up about 1.7% of the sample.

The source of the sample is a study of shared clonotypes between healthy human individuals (TCRdb year 2020). Some background on the complete study: The cohort included three men and a couple of women between 18 and 49 years of age. To increase sequencing depth and limit assay-specific biases, TCR repertoire library preparation and sequencing were carried out by different laboratories using diverse techniques. Per donor, three plates each were used for CD4 naive and CD4 memory, two for CD8 naive, and one for CD8 memory. Per donor, leukapheresis produced somewhere between about 0.9 and 10 billion PBMCs. To estimate repertoire size and how much clonotype sharing occurs between individuals, the study deeply sequenced the blood TCR repertoires of five or six healthy adults.

The germline V gene yields SGDLS for CDR1 and YYNGEE for CDR2. V loses 3 bases of germline sequence and J loses 8 bases, and the interval between the two ends is 17 bases. Spanning cysteine to phenylalanine, the CDR3 consists of 15 amino acids. Just CDR3 DNA is preserved here, 45 bases in frame from base 1. General conclusions and limits of the study: The small number of donors limited the genetic and exposure-history diversity represented. Compared with non-shared clonotypes, clonotypes shared by all four sorted-subset donors had higher generation probabilities. Sampling was restricted to blood, and TCR repertoires in tissues likely differ from the TCR repertoires found in blood. Even with the large sequencing depth, rarefaction of the sorted-subset datasets indicated that sequencing was incomplete. Approximately 5% of naive CD4, approximately 3.7% of naive CD8, around 2.3% of memory CD4, and 0.4% of memory CD8 clonotypes were shared across several donors. Based on pairwise subsampling, the degree of clonotype sharing among donors was expected to be affected by sequencing depth. Naive subsets generally had larger estimated clonotype richness than memory subsets did.

The rearranged segments are TRBV9 and TRBJ2-2, with the D gene not confidently named. The sample was naive CD8+ T cells from PBMCs. What the cell subset or site label conveys for this sample: CD45RA+CCR7+. The sequence came from a man younger than 30 in good health. Some clones in this sample may be carry-over from other donors' samples. The bases read TGTGCCAGCAGCGGAAAGATGGCTCAACATGGGGAGCTGTTTTTT. It translates to CASSGKMAQHGELFF. The reference TRBV9 and TRBJ2-2 proteins fill in what lies around the CDR3, so the full variable domain reads DSGVTQTPKHLITATGQRVTLRCSPRSGDLSVYWYQQSLDQGLQFLIQYYNGEERAKGNILERFSAQQFPDLHSELNLSSLELGDSALYFCASSGKMAQHGELFFGEGSRLTVL.